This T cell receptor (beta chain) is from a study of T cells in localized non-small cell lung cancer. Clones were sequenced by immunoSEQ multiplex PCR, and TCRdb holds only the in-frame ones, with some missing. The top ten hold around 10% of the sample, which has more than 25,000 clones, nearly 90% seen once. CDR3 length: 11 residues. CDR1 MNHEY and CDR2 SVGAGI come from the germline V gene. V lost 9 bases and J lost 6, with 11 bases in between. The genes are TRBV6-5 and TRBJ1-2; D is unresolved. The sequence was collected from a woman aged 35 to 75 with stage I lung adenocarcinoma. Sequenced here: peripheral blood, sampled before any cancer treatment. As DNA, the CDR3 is TGTGCCAGTAAGAACAGCGATGGCTACACCTTC. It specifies CASKNSDGYTF.